The 2 T cell receptor beta chains given below trace back to one sample, sequenced in a study of cytomegalovirus exposure and HLA in healthy donors. Data came from immunoSEQ multiplex PCR; TCRdb stores just in-frame clones and leaves some out. The profile shows about 73,000 clones, about 87% of them singletons. The sequenced sample consisted of PBMCs. Every receptor here comes from a woman under 30 in good health and CMV-seropositive.

This clone was seen more than once but under ten times. The rearrangement joins TRBV9 to TRBJ1-5; tentatively, D is TRBD1 (6 bases). The CDR3 totals 14 residues. CDR1 and CDR2 (germline): SGDLS, YYNGEE. Trimming took off 0 bases at V and 5 bases at J, with 9 bases between the two ends. The CDR3 nucleotides are TGTGCCAGCAGCGTAGGGACAGAAGATCAGCCCCAGCATTTT. Translation gives CASSVGTEDQPQHF.

This chain connects TRBV29-1 to TRBJ1-2; 7 positions agree with TRBD1. The CDR3 length is 13 residues. Per the germline V gene, CDR1 is SQVTM and CDR2 is ANQGSEA. The trim removed 6 bases at V and 5 bases at J, leaving 9 bases unmatched. Written as DNA, the CDR3 is TGCAGCGTAGAACGGGACAGAGTTTATGGCTACACCTTC. This encodes CSVERDRVYGYTF.